A single sample gave rise to the 4 T cell receptor beta chains below, sequenced in a study of T cell repertoires in cytomegalovirus infection. These TCRs' antigens remain unknown. TCRdb used MiXCR to reprocess the reads, holding one entry per CDR3 protein. The table has around 360,000 distinct CDR3 sequences, roughly 36% seen once. Source: cultured PBMCs, taken from culture after CMV antigen stimulation. The receptors come from a human donor in good health (CMV status not recorded). Some clones in this sample may be carry-over from other donors' samples.

The chain carries TRBV7-3 and TRBJ1-1; 7 bases line up with TRBD1. Germline V lookup: CDR1 SGHTA, CDR2 FQGTGA. The CDR3 extends over 13 amino acids. With 4 bases clipped from V and 5 bases from J, the junction kept 4 bases outside the gene matches. CDR3 residues: CASSYGQVTEAFF. The CDR3 nucleotides are TGTGCCAGCAGCTACGGACAGGTGACTGAAGCTTTCTTT.

The gene calls are TRBV12-3 or TRBV12-4 and TRBJ2-7; perhaps TRBD2 as D (6 bases). This CDR3 has 15 residues. V was clipped by 2 bases and J by 3 bases, with 14 bases between them. CDR3 region: CASSLWGRFLYEQYV. The CDR3 region has the DNA TGTGCCAGCAGTTTATGGGGGAGGTTTCTCTACGAGCAGTACGTC.

The rearrangement uses TRBV29-1 and TRBJ2-7, with a weak D call TRBD1 (6 bases). Trimming cost V 6 bases and J 3 bases, with 15 bases left between them. Germline CDR1 reads SQVTM; CDR2 reads ANQGSEA. This CDR3 contains 13 residues. The CDR3 DNA follows: TGCAGCGTAGAGCATAGGGGGAGCTACGAGCAGTACTTC. Its protein product is CSVEHRGSYEQYF.

CDR3 loop: CASIERSNQPQHF. For the CDR3, the DNA is TGTGCCAGTATCGAGCGGAGCAATCAGCCCCAGCATTTT. The chain carries TRBV19 and TRBJ1-5; D is uncertain. This CDR3 spans 13 amino acids. V lost 7 bases and J 1 base, leaving 8 bases between the germline ends. Germline CDR1 LNHDA, CDR2 SQIVND (reference sequence).